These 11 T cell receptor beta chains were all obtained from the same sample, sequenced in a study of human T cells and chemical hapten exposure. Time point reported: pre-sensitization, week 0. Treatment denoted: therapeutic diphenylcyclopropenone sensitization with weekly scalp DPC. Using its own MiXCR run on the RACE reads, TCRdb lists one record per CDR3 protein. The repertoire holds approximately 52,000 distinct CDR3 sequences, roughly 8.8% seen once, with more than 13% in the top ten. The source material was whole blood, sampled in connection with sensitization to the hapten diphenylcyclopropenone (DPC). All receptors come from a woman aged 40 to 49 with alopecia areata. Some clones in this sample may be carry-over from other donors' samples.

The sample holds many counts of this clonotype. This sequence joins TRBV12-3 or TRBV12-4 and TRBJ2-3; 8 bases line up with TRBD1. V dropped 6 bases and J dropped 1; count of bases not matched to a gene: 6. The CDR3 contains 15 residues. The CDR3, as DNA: TGTGCCAGCAGCAGAACGACAGGGGGCACAGATACGCAGTATTTT. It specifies CASSRTTGGTDTQYF.

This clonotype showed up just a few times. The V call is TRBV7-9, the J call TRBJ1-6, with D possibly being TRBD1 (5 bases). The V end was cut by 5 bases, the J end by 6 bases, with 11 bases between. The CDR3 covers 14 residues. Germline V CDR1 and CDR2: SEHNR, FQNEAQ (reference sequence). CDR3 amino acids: CASSPDRINSPLHF. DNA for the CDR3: TGTGCCAGCAGCCCAGACAGAATTAATTCACCCCTCCACTTT.

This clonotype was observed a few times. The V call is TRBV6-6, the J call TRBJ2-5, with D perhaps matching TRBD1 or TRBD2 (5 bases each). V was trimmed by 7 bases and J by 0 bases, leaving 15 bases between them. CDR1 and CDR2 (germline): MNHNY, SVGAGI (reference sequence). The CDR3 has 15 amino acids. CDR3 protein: CASTFLGPHQETQYF. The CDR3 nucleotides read TGTGCCAGCACCTTTCTGGGACCCCACCAAGAGACCCAGTACTTC.

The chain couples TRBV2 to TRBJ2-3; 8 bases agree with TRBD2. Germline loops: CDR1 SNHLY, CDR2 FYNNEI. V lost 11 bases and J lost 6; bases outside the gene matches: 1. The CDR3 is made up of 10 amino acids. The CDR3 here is CAGGRDTQYF. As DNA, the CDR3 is TGTGCCGGCGGGAGGGATACGCAGTATTTT.

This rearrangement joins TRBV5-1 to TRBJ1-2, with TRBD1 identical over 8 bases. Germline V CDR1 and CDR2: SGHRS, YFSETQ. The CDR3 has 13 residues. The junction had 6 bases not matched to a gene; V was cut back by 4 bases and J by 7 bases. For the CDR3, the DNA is TGCGCCAGCAGCCTGGGACAGGCGGCTGGCTACACCTTC. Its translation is CASSLGQAAGYTF.

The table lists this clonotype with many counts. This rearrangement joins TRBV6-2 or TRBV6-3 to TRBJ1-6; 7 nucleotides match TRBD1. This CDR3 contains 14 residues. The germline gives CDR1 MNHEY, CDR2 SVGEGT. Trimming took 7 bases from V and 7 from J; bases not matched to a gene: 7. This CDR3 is CASTDPGQNSPLHF. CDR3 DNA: TGTGCCAGCACCGACCCGGGACAGAATTCACCCCTCCACTTT.

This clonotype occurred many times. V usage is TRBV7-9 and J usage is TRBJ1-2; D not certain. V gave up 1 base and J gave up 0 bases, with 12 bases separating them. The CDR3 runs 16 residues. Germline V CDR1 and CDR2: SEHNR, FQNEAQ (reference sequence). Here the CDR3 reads CASSLDSAATNYGYTF. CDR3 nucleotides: TGTGCCAGCAGCTTAGATTCCGCAGCAACTAACTATGGCTACACCTTC.

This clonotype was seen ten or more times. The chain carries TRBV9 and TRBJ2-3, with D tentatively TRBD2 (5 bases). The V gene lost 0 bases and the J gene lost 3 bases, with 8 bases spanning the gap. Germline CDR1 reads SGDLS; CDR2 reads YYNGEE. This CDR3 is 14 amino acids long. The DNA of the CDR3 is TGTGCCAGCAGCGTAGAATCGGGGACAGATACGCAGTATTTT. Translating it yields CASSVESGTDTQYF.

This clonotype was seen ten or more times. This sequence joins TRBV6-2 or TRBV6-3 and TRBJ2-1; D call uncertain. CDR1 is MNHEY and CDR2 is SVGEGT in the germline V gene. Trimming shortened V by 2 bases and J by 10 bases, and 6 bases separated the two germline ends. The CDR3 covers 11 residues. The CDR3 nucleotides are TGTGCCAGCAGTTACCCGCACGAGCAGTTCTTC. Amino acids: CASSYPHEQFF.

The CDR3 region is CASNRRPQHF. In nucleotides, the CDR3 is TGCGCCAGCAACAGGAGGCCCCAGCATTTT. The V and J genes are TRBV5-1 and TRBJ1-5, with D maybe TRBD1 (5 bases). The CDR3 is 10 amino acids. CDR1 is SGHRS, CDR2 YFSETQ, per germline. Trimming left V 6 bases short and J 9 bases short, with 7 bases between.

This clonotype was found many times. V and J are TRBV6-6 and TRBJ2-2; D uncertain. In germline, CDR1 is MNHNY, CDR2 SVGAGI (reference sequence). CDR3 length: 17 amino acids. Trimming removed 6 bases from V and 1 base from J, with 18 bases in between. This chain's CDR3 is CASRPRMIGRNTGELFF. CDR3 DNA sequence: TGTGCCAGCAGGCCACGCATGATAGGCCGGAACACCGGGGAGCTGTTTTTT.